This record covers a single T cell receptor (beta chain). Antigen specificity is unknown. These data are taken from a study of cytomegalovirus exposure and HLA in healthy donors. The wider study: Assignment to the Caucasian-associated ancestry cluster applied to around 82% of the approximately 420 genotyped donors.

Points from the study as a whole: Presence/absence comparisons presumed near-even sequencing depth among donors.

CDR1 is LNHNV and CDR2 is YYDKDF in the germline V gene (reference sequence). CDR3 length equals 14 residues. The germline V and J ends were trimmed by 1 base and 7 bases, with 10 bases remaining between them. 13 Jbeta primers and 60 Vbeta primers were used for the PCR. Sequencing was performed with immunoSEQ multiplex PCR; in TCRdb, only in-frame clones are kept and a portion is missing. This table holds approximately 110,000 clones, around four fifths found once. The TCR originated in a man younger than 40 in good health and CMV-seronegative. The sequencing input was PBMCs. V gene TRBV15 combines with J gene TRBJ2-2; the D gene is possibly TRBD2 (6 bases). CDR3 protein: CATSRGREHGELFF. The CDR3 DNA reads TGTGCCACCAGCAGAGGACGGGAGCACGGGGAGCTGTTTTTT.